The 13 T cell receptor beta chains below come from one sample, sequenced in a study of blood T cell repertoires in COVID-19. Profiling relied on immunoSEQ multiplex PCR, and the TCRdb table lists in-frame clones only, not all of them. The sample has around 400,000 clones, about 90% seen once; the top ten hold approximately 1.5%. The sequencing input was PBMCs or T cells enriched from blood (not recorded which). These receptors came from a woman aged 25-40 years who had recovered from COVID-19.

This clone was seen just once. The sample contains more than one DNA sequence encoding this CDR3. CDR3 DNA: TGCAGCGTTGGGCTTACCTACAATGAGCAGTTCTTC. Translating it yields CSVGLTYNEQFF. The chain employs TRBV29-1 and TRBJ2-1; the D is unclear. V shed 4 bases and J shed 2 bases, with 6 bases lying between them. The CDR3 loop spans 12 amino acids. Per the germline V gene, CDR1 is SQVTM and CDR2 is ANQGSEA.

The V gene is TRBV9, the J gene TRBJ1-1; maybe TRBD1 (6 bases). The CDR3 has 15 amino acids. Germline V gene data show CDR1 as SGDLS and CDR2 as YYNGEE. The V end was cut by 4 bases, the J end by 4 bases, with 17 bases between. For the CDR3, the DNA is TGTGCCAGCAGCCCTCAGGGGCATTTAGGCACTGAAGCTTTCTTT. This gives the protein CASSPQGHLGTEAFF.

V usage is TRBV3-1 (or the pseudogene TRBV3-2) and J usage is TRBJ1-5, with 10 bases lining up with TRBD1. This CDR3 has 15 residues. V was clipped by 1 base and J by 7 bases; unmatched bases: 4. The germline V gene has CDR1 LGHDT and CDR2 YNNKEL (reference sequence). CDR3 coding DNA: TGTGCCAGCAGCCAAGGGACAGGGGGTACGCAGCCCCAGCATTTT. Translation gives CASSQGTGGTQPQHF.

The rearrangement uses TRBV13 and TRBJ1-2; 9 bases match TRBD1. Per germline, CDR1 PRHDT and CDR2 FYEKMQ (reference sequence). The J segment lost 4 bases and the V segment lost 4 bases, leaving 7 bases of the junction unmatched. The CDR3 loop spans 15 amino acids. The chain's CDR3 is CASSYNRGPSYGYTF. CDR3 DNA sequence: TGTGCCAGCAGCTACAACAGGGGGCCAAGCTATGGCTACACCTTC.

The V and J genes are TRBV5-1 and TRBJ2-5, with 9 bases fitting TRBD1. J gave up 4 bases and V 3 bases, and 10 bases lay outside the gene matches. Looked up from germline, CDR1 is SGHRS and CDR2 is YFSETQ. This CDR3 has 16 residues. CDR3 coding DNA: TGCGCCAGCAGCTCCACCGGGACAGGGTTGGGAGAGACCCAGTACTTC. It codes for CASSSTGTGLGETQYF.

The CDR3 nucleotides read TGTGCCAGCTCACCACAACTTGCAGGGGCCGGCCGGGGCCTCCACTTT. Translating gives CASSPQLAGAGRGLHF. The chain combines TRBV18 with TRBJ1-6, with D possibly matching TRBD1 (6 bases). Germline lookup yields CDR1 KGHSH and CDR2 LQKENI. V was trimmed by 1 base and J by 15 bases, leaving 22 bases between them. This CDR3 has 16 amino acids.

This clone is a singleton in its sample. The chain couples TRBV5-1 to TRBJ2-3, with D maybe TRBD1 (6 bases). Trimming took 3 bases from V and 0 from J, leaving 20 bases between them. The length of the CDR3 is 18 residues. Germline CDR1 SGHRS, CDR2 YFSETQ. CDR3 DNA sequence: TGCGCCAGCAGCTGGGACGAACAGGGAACATCTAGCACAGATACGCAGTATTTT. As protein: CASSWDEQGTSSTDTQYF.

This clone was seen more than once but under ten times. This sequence joins TRBV30 and TRBJ2-3, with 7 nucleotides matching TRBD2. The V and J ends lost 1 base and 2 bases, in that order; junction bases with no gene match: 12. The CDR3 has 17 residues. The V gene's germline CDR1 is GTSNPN and CDR2 SVGIG (reference sequence). The CDR3 DNA reads TGTGCCTGGAGTGGGCCTTCACCTAGCGGCGTCACAGATACGCAGTATTTT. Protein product: CAWSGPSPSGVTDTQYF. Filled out from reference TRBV30 and TRBJ2-3, the complete variable domain reads SQTIHQWPATLVQPVGSPLSLECTVEGTSNPNLYWYRQAAGRGLQLLFYSVGIGQISSEVPQNLSASRPQDRQFILSSKKLLLSDSGFYLCAWSGPSPSGVTDTQYFGPGTRLTVL.

This chain links TRBV7-2 with TRBJ2-6; D remains unclear. The V gene lost 2 bases and the J gene lost 0 bases, with 8 bases spanning the gap. Germline V gene data show CDR1 as SGHTA and CDR2 as FQGNSA. This CDR3 spans 16 amino acids. CDR3 sequence reads: CASSLTLSSGANVLTF. The CDR3 nucleotides read TGTGCCAGCAGCTTAACCCTTAGCTCTGGGGCCAACGTCCTGACTTTC.

The rearrangement links TRBV11-3 to TRBJ2-4, with TRBD2 matching over 9 bases. Trimming removed 4 bases from V and 7 bases from J; junction bases left unmatched: 8. This CDR3 has 15 amino acids. Germline V CDR1 and CDR2: SGHNT, YENEEA. The CDR3, as DNA: TGTGCCAGCAGCTGTAGCGGGAGTTTTTGGAACATTCAGTACTTC. It is translated as CASSCSGSFWNIQYF. The complete variable domain, with remaining parts taken from reference TRBV11-3 and TRBJ2-4, reads EAGVVQSPRYKIIEKKQPVAFWCNPISGHNTLYWYLQNLGQGPELLIRYENEEAVDDSQLPKDRFSAERLKGVDSTLKIQPAELGDSAVYLCASSCSGSFWNIQYFGAGTRLSVL.

The chain is built from TRBV18 and TRBJ1-5; a weak D match, TRBD1 (6 bases). CDR3 length: 15 residues. In germline, CDR1 is KGHSH, CDR2 LQKENI. V dropped 3 bases and J dropped 0 bases, with 9 bases sitting between them. The CDR3 loop is CASSPGHISNQPQHF. The CDR3 nucleotides read TGTGCCAGCTCACCGGGACACATTAGCAATCAGCCCCAGCATTTT.

This chain uses TRBV19 with TRBJ1-4; D might be TRBD1 (5 bases). Deletions cut 10 bases from V and 3 bases from J, with 21 bases between. This CDR3 has 16 amino acids. Germline assignment: CDR1 LNHDA and CDR2 SQIVND (reference sequence). CDR3 region: CATLGGAGVANEKLFF. DNA of the CDR3: TGTGCCACCTTGGGAGGGGCTGGGGTGGCTAATGAAAAACTGTTTTTT.

V gene TRBV5-1 combines with J gene TRBJ2-7, with 10 bases identical to TRBD1. This CDR3 is 16 amino acids long. CDR1 and CDR2 (germline): SGHRS, YFSETQ. The J segment lost 3 bases and the V segment lost 7 bases, leaving 13 bases of the junction unmatched. CDR3 protein: CASGDRGRFGYYEQYF. As DNA, the CDR3 is TGCGCCAGCGGAGACAGGGGGCGCTTCGGGTACTACGAGCAGTACTTC.